This T cell receptor beta chain originates from a study of shared clonotypes between healthy human individuals. Study-wide background: The composition of the donors was a couple of women and a few men aged 18 to 49. Whole-study findings and limits: The naive CD4 repertoires of a few donors were compared, and around 4.9% of clonotypes were shared.

Details on this clone: What it recognizes is unknown.

Some clones are missing from TCRdb's copy, which holds only in-frame ones; the method was immunoSEQ multiplex PCR. The sample lists approximately 400,000 clones, 96% occurring once. The specimen sequenced was memory CD8+ T cells sorted from blood. Sample subset: CD45RO+ cells pooled with CCR7-negative TemRA cells. The source is a man aged 25-45 years in good health.

This chain's CDR3 is CASSPWDRSYEQYF. CDR3 coding DNA: TGTGCCAGCAGCCCTTGGGACCGGTCCTACGAGCAGTACTTC. V is TRBV7-8 and J is TRBJ2-7, with D perhaps given as TRBD1 or TRBD2 (5 bases each). This CDR3 has 14 residues. CDR1 and CDR2 from the germline V gene are SGHVS and FQNEAQ. V was cut by 5 bases and J by 1 base, with 12 bases left in between. The entire variable domain, with the rest obtained from reference TRBV7-8 and TRBJ2-7, is as follows: GAGVSQSPRYKVAKRGQDVALRCDPISGHVSLFWYQQALGQGPEFLTYFQNEAQLDKSGLPSDRFFAERPEGSVSTLKIQRTQQEDSAVYLCASSPWDRSYEQYFGPGTRLTVT.